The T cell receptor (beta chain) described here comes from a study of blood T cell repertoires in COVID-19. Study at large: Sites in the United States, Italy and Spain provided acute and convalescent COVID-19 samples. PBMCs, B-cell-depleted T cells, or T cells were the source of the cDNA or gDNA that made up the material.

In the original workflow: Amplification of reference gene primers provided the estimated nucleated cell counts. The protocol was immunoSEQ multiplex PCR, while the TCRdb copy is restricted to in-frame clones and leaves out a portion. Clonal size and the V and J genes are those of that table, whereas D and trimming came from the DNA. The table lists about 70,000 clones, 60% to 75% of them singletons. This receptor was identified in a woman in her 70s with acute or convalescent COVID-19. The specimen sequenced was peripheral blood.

The CDR3 protein is CASSWGQGPAEQYF. The CDR3, as DNA: TGCGCCAGCAGCTGGGGACAGGGGCCGGCGGAGCAGTACTTC. The J gene is TRBJ2-7, the V gene TRBV5-1; TRBD1 agrees at 10 bases. This CDR3 contains 14 residues. J was trimmed by 7 bases and V by 3 bases; bases with no gene match: 7. Germline loops: CDR1 SGHRS, CDR2 YFSETQ.